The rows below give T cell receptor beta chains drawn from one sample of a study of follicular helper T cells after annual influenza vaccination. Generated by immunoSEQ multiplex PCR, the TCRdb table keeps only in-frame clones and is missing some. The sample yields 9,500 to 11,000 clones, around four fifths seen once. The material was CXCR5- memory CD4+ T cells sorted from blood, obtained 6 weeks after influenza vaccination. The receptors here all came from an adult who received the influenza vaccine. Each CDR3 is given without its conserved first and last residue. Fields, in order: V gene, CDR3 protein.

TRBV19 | ASTSDRHSGANVLT
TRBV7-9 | ASSPSANEQF
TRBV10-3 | AISESRAGANVLT
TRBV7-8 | ASSGDRGSGTDTQY
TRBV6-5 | ASSYSIQGYTYEQY
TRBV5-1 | ASSLRDPWRQREVQETQY
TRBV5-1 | ASSLVTVDGYT
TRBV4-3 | ASRAAQGPGNEQF
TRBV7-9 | ASSSTSWDTQY
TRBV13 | ASSFPGGRDTGELF
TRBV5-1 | ASSPRTGDTGELF
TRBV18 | ASSPGKGTQY
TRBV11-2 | ASSLYVGTATDTQY
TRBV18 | ASSQTDSSNEQF
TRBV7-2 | ASSRGQQETQY
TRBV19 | ASRATSGADTQY
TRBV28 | ASSSDNYGYT
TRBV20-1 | SASPQYEQY
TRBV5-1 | ASSPGGSGSADTQY
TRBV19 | ASSPRGGTGANVLT
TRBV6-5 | ASSYSTGANSPLH
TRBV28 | ASISAGGQGVYTQY
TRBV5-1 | ASSGRRLAVYNEQF
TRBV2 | ASRTGTLNYGYT
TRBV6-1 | ASSDLRWAQTRDTQY
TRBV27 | ASSPLDSYEQY
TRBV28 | ASRASHSGANVLT
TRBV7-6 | ASSAVTNEKLF
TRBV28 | ASSPRFNYGYT
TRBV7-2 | ASSLAGAGDIQY
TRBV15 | ATSRVGRGGNQPQH
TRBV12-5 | ASGLVSEGYEQY
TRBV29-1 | SGAKGGSGNTIY
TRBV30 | AWSVQNNEKLF
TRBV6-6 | ASSYSSNNEQF
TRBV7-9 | ASSYGGGTEAF
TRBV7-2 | ASSLRRSASGVQETQY
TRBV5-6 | ASSVPRVAKNIQY
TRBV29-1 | SVGQGSETQY
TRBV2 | ASSAGGVSNEQF
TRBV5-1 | ASSLPDRGRQF
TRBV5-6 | ASSLVGRANEKLF
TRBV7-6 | ASSLREYGDTQY
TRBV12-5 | ASGPTGGSGELF
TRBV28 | ASSQPGQHYEQY
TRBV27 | ASSPTDRLYGYT
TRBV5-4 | ASSLEALGEQY
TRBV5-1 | ASSLAMLEVVRGNTIY
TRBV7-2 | ASSLTGRLNGYT
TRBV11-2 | ASSAARGTYEQY
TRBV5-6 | ASSEHGGADYEQY
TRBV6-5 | ASSRTDAGANVLT
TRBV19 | ASSATTGGGPGGYGYT